This entry lists 18 T cell receptor beta chains sequenced from one sample in a study of monozygotic twins with inflammatory bowel disease. TCRdb derives one entry per CDR3 protein from the 5' RACE reads, leaving out DNA. This table lists around 210,000 distinct CDR3 sequences. The sequencing sample was made of blood. The receptors here all came from a human donor with ulcerative colitis or Crohn's disease, or a healthy co-twin of an affected twin (not recorded which).

The chain is built from TRBV5-1 and TRBJ1-1. Germline V gene data show CDR1 as SGHRS and CDR2 as YFSETQ. The CDR3 is 15 amino acids. Here the CDR3 reads CASSLITGMNTEAFF.

V gene TRBV24-1 combines with J gene TRBJ2-3; TCRdb picks TRBD2, but there is no DNA to check that call. The CDR3 has 16 amino acids. In germline, CDR1 is KGHDR, CDR2 SFDVKD. The CDR3 region is CATSDKASGGSDTQYF.

J is TRBJ2-3 and V is TRBV12-3 or TRBV12-4; checking the TCRdb D call of TRBD1 is not possible without DNA. CDR3 length: 15 residues. The CDR3 sequence is CASSLSGVPRDTQYF.

The genes are TRBV7-9 and TRBJ1-2; without DNA, the TCRdb call of TRBD1 cannot be checked. This CDR3 has 13 residues. Germline assignment: CDR1 SEHNR and CDR2 FQNEAQ (reference sequence). The CDR3 spells CASSLNQGKGYTF.

The genes are TRBV6-1 and TRBJ2-6. Germline loops: CDR1 MNHNS, CDR2 SASEGT. The CDR3 is 14 amino acids. The CDR3 loop is CATRRLSGANVLTF.

This chain links TRBV5-1 with TRBJ1-5; TCRdb's D call, TRBD1, is unchecked because there is no DNA. In germline, CDR1 is SGHRS, CDR2 YFSETQ. The CDR3 spans 15 residues. The CDR3 region is CASSLEGGSNQPQHF.

The chain recombines TRBV13 with TRBJ2-5. This CDR3 contains 13 residues. CDR1 PRHDT and CDR2 FYEKMQ come from the germline V gene (reference sequence). The CDR3 sequence is CASSGEFQETQYF.

This chain links TRBV18 with TRBJ1-2; TCRdb indicates TRBD1, and absent DNA this call remains unverified. The CDR3 totals 15 residues. Germline CDR1 and CDR2: KGHSH and LQKENI. The CDR3: CASSPGTLSRYGYTF.

This chain joins TRBV4-2 and TRBJ1-4. Germline V lookup: CDR1 LGHNA, CDR2 YNFKEQ. This CDR3 is built from 13 residues. The CDR3 sequence is CASSQDRNEKLFF.

The chain carries TRBV2 and TRBJ1-6. The CDR3 has 15 residues. The germline V gene encodes CDR1 SNHLY and CDR2 FYNNEI. The CDR3 reads CASSESRAYNSPLHF. Combining the CDR3 with reference TRBV2 and TRBJ1-6 gives the whole variable domain EPEVTQTPSHQVTQMGQEVILRCVPISNHLYFYWYRQILGQKVEFLVSFYNNEISEKSEIFDDQFSVERPDGSNFTLKIRSTKLEDSAMYFCASSESRAYNSPLHFGNGTRLTVT.

The CDR3 loop reads CASSLWAGAGGEETQYF. The chain is built from TRBV5-1 and TRBJ2-5; TCRdb's D gene call, TRBD1, goes unchecked for lack of DNA. This CDR3 spans 17 amino acids. CDR1 and CDR2 from the germline V gene are SGHRS and YFSETQ.

This chain joins TRBV4-2 and TRBJ2-7; TCRdb lists TRBD1, though no DNA is available to test this call. The germline gives CDR1 LGHNA, CDR2 YNFKEQ. CDR3 size: 16 residues. CDR3: CASSQDRRGQGYEQYF.

CDR3 protein: CASSLGQTSGNTIYF. This sequence joins TRBV7-2 and TRBJ1-3. CDR1 and CDR2 (germline): SGHTA, FQGNSA. This CDR3 contains 15 residues.

The CDR3 region is CASSPGQETYPMNTEAFF. This chain connects TRBV5-5 to TRBJ1-1; TCRdb outputs TRBD1, but without DNA this stays unchecked. This CDR3 is built from 18 residues. Germline values: CDR1 SGHKS, CDR2 YYEKEE (reference sequence).

The chain carries TRBV18 and TRBJ2-7. The CDR3 sequence is 16 residues long. Germline CDR1 reads KGHSH; CDR2 reads LQKENI. CDR3 sequence reads: CASSAGSVPSSYEQYF.

The chain uses TRBV7-2 and TRBJ2-7. The CDR3 covers 13 residues. The germline V gene has CDR1 SGHTA and CDR2 FQGNSA. CDR3 sequence reads: CASSLRLASEQYF.

J is TRBJ2-1 and V is TRBV7-8; the TCRdb D gene call, TRBD1, has no DNA to confirm it. The germline V gene encodes CDR1 SGHVS and CDR2 FQNEAQ. This CDR3 has 17 amino acids. The CDR3 sequence: CASSPFPGQGPYNEQFF.

The V and J genes are TRBV27 and TRBJ2-7; TCRdb designates TRBD2, a call that cannot be tested without DNA. The CDR3 is 15 residues long. Germline V CDR1 and CDR2: MNHEY, SMNVEV (reference sequence). CDR3 sequence reads: CASSLVAGSSYEQYF.